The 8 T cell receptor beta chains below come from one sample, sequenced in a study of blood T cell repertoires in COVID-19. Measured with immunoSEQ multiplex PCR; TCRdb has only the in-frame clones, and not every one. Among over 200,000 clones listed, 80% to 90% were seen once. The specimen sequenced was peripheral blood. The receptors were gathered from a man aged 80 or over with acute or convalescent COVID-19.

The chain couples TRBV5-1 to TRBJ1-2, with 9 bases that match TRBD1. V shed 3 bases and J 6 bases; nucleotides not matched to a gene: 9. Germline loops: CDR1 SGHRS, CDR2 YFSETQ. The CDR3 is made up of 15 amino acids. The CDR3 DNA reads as TGCGCCAGCAGCTCCGGGGACAGGGAAATCCATGGCTACACCTTC. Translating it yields CASSSGDREIHGYTF.

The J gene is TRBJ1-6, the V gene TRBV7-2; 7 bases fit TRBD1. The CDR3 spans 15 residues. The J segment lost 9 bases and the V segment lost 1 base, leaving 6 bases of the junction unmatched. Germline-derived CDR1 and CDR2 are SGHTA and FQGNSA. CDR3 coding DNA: TGTGCCAGCAGCTTAGACCCAGCAGGGGGTTCACCCCTCCACTTT. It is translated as CASSLDPAGGSPLHF.

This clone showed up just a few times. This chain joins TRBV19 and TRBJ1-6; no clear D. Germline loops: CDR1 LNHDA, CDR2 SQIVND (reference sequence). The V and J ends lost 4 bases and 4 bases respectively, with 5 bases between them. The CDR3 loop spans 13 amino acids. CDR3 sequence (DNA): TGTGCCAGTAGTAACCTATATAATTCACCCCTCCACTTT. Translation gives CASSNLYNSPLHF.

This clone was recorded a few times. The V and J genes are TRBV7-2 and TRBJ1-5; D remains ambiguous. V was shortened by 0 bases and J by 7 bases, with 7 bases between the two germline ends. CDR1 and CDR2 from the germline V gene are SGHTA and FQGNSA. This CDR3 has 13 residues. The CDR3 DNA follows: TGTGCCAGCAGCTTAGCGGTGGGCCAGCCCCAGCATTTT. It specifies CASSLAVGQPQHF.

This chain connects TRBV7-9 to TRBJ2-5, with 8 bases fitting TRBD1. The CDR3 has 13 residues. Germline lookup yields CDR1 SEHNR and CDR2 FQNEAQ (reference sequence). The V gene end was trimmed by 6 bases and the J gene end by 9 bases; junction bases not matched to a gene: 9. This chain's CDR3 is CASSFAGGAAQYF. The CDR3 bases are TGTGCCAGCAGTTTTGCAGGGGGCGCGGCCCAGTACTTC. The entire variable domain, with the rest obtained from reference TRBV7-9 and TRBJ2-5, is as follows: DTGVSQNPRHKITKRGQNVTFRCDPISEHNRLYWYRQTLGQGPEFLTYFQNEAQLEKSRLLSDRFSAERPKGSFSTLEIQRTEQGDSAMYLCASSFAGGAAQYFGPGTRLLVL.

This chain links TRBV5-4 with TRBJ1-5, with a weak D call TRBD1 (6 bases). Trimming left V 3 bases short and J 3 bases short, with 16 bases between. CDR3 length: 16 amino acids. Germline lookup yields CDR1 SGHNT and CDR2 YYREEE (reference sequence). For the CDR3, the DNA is TGTGCCAGCAGCTCGGCCCCGGGACAACTCAATCAGCCCCAGCATTTT. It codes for CASSSAPGQLNQPQHF.

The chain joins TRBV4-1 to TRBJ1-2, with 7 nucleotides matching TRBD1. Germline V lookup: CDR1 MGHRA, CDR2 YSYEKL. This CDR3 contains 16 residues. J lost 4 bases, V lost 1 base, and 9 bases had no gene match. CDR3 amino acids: CASSQGGIDRVYGYTF. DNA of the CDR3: TGCGCCAGCAGCCAAGGGGGAATCGACAGGGTCTATGGCTACACCTTC.

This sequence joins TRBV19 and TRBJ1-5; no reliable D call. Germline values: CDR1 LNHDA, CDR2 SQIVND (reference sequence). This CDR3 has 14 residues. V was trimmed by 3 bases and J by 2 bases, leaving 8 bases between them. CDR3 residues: CASSIPAGNQPQHF. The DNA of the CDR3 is TGTGCCAGTAGTATTCCGGCGGGCAATCAGCCCCAGCATTTT.